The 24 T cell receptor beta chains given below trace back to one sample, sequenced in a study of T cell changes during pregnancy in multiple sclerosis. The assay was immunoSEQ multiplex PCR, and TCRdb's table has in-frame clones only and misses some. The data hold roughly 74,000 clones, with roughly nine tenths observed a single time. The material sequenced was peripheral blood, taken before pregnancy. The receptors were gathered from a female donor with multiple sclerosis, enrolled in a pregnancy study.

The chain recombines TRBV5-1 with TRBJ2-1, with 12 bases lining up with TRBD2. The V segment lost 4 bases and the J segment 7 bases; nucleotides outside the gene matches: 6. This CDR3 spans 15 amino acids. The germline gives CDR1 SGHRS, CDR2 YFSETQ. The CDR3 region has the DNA TGCGCCAGCAGCGGGGGGGGGACTAGCGGGAATGAGCAGTTCTTC. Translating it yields CASSGGGTSGNEQFF.

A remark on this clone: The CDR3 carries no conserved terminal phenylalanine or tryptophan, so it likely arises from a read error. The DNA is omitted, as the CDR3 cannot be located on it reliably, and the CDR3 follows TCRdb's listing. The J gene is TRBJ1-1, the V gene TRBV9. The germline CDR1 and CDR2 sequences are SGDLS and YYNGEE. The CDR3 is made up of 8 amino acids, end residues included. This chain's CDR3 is CASQRTAR.

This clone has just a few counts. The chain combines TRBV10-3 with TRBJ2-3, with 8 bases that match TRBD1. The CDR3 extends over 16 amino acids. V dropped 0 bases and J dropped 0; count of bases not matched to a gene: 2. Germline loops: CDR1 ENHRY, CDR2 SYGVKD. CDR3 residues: CAISESGTGSTDTQYF. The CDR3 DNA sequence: TGTGCCATCAGTGAGTCAGGGACAGGTAGCACAGATACGCAGTATTTT.

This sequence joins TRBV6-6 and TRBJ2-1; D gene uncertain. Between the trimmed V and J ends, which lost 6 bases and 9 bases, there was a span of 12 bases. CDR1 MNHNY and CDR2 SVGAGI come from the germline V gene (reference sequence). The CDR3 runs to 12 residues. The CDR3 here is CASRALTREQFF. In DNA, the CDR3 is TGTGCCAGCAGAGCCCTGACTCGTGAGCAGTTCTTC.

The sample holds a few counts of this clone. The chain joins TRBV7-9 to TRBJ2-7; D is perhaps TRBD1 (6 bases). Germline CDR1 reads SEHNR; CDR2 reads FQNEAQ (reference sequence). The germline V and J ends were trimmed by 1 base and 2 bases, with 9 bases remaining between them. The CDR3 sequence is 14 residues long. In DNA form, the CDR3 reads TGTGCCAGCAGCTTAGGGACAGACACCTACGAGCAGTACTTC. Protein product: CASSLGTDTYEQYF.

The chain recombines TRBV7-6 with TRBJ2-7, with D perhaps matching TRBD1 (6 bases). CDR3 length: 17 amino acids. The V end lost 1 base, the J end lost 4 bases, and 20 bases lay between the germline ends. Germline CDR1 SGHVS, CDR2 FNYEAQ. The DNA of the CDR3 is TGTGCCAGCAGCTTAGGCCCGGGAACAGGGAAGGGGTACGAGCAGTACTTC. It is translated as CASSLGPGTGKGYEQYF. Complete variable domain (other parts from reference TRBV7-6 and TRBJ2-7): GAGVSQSPRYKVTKRGQDVALRCDPISGHVSLYWYRQALGQGPEFLTYFNYEAQQDKSGLPNDRFSAERPEGSISTLTIQRTEQRDSAMYRCASSLGPGTGKGYEQYFGPGTRLTVT.

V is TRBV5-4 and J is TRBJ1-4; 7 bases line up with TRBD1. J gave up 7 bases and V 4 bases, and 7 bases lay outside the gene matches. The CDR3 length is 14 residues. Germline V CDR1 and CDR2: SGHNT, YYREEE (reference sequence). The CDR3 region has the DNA TGTGCCAGCAGCGAGACAGGGTCGGGTGAAAAACTGTTTTTT. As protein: CASSETGSGEKLFF.

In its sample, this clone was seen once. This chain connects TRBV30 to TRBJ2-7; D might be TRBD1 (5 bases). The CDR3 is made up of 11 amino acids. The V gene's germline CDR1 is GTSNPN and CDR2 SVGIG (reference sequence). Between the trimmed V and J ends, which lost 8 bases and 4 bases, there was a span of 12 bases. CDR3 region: CARGHVYEQYF. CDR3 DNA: TGTGCCAGGGGCCACGTTTACGAGCAGTACTTC.

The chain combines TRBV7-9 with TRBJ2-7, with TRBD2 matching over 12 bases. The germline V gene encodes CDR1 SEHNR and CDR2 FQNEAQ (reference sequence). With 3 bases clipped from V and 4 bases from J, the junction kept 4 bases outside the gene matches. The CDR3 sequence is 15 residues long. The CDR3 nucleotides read TGTGCCAGCAGCTTCCGACTAGCGGGGGAGTACGAGCAGTACTTC. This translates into CASSFRLAGEYEQYF.

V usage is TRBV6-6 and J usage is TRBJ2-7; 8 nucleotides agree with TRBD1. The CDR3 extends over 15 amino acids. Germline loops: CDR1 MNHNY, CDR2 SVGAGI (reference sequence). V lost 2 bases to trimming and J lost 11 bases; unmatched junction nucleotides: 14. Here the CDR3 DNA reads TGTGCCAGCAGTTACCGGGACAGGACAGGCCCCCCCAAGTACTTC. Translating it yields CASSYRDRTGPPKYF.

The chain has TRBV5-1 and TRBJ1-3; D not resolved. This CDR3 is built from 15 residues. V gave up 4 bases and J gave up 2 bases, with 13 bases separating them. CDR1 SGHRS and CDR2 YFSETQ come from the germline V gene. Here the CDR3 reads CASSPQLEAGNTIYF. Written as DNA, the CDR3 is TGCGCCAGCAGCCCCCAGTTGGAGGCTGGAAACACCATATATTTT.

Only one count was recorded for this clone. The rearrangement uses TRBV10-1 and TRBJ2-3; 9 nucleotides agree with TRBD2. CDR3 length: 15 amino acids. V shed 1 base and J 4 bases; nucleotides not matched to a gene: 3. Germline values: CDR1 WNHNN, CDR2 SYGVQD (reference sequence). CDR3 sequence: CASSELAGVADTQYF. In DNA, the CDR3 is TGCGCCAGCAGTGAGTTAGCGGGAGTAGCAGATACGCAGTATTTT.

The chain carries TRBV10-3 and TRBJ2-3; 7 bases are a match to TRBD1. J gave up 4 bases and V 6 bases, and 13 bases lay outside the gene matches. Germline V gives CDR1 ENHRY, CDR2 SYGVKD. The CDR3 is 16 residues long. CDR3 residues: CAIRGTESLRSDTQYF. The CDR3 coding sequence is TGTGCCATCAGGGGGACAGAATCATTACGGTCAGATACGCAGTATTTT.

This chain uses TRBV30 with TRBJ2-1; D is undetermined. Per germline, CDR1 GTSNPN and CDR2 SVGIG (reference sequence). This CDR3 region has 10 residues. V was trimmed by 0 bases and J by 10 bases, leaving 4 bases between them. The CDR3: CAWSVEEQFF. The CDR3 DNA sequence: TGTGCCTGGAGTGTAGAGGAGCAGTTCTTC.

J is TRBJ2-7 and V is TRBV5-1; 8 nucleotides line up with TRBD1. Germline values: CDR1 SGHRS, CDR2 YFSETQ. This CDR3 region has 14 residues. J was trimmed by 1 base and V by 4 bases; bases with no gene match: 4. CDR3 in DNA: TGCGCCAGCAGCCCGGGACAGGAATCCTACGAGCAGTACTTC. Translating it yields CASSPGQESYEQYF.

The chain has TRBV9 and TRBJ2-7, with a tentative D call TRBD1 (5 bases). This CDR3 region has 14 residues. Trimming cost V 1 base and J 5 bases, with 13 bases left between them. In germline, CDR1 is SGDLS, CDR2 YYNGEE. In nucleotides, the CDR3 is TGTGCCAGCAGCGTACAACTGGGGCCCCACGAGCAGTACTTC. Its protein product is CASSVQLGPHEQYF.

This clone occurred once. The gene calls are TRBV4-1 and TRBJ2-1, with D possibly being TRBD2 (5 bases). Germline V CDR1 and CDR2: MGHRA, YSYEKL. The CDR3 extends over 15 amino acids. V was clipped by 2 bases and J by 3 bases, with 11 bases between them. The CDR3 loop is CASSQTSGDYNEQFF. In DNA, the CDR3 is TGCGCCAGCAGCCAAACCAGCGGTGACTACAATGAGCAGTTCTTC.

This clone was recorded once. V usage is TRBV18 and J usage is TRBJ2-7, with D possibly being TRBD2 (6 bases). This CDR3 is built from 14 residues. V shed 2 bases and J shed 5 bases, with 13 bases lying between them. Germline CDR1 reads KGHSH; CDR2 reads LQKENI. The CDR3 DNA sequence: TGTGCCAGCTCACCATGGAGGGTCCCCCACGAGCAGTACTTC. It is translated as CASSPWRVPHEQYF.

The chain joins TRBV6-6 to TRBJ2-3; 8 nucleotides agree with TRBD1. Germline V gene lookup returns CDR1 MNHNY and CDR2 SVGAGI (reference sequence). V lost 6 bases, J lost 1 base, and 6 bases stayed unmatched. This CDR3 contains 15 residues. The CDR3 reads CASRSRGPGTDTQYF. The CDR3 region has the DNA TGTGCCAGCAGATCCAGGGGGCCTGGCACAGATACGCAGTATTTT.

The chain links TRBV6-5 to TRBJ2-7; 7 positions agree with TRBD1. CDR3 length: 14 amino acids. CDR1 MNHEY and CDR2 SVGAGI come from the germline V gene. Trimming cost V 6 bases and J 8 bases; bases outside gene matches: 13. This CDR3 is CASSPRDSRVKQYF. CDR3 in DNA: TGTGCCAGCAGCCCCCGGGACAGCCGTGTCAAGCAGTACTTC.

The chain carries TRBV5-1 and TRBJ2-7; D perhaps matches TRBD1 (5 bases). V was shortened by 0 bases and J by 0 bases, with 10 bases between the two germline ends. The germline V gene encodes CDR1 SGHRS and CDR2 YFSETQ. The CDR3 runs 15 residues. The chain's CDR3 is CASSLAPTDSYEQYF. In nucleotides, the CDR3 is TGCGCCAGCAGCTTGGCCCCGACAGACTCCTACGAGCAGTACTTC.

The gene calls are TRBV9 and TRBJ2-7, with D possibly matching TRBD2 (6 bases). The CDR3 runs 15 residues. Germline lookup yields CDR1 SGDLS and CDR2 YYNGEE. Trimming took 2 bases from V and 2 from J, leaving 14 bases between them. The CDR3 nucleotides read TGTGCCAGCAGCGTGGGGGGACTTAGCCCCTACGAGCAGTACTTC. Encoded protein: CASSVGGLSPYEQYF.

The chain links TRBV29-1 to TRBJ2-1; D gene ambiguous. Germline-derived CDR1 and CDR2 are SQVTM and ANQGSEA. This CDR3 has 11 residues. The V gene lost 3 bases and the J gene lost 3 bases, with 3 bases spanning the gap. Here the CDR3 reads CSVDSYNEQFF. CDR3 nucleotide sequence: TGCAGCGTTGACAGCTACAATGAGCAGTTCTTC.

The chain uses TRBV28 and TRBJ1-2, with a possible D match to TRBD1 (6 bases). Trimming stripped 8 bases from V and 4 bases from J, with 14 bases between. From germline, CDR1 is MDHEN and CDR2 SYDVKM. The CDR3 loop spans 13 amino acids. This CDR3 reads CASGRGLGYGYTF. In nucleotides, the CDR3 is TGTGCCAGCGGCAGGGGTTTAGGCTATGGCTACACCTTC.